One TCR beta chain is described in this entry. This sample stems from a study of T-cell reconstitution after alpha-beta-depleted transplantation in children. The length of the CDR3 is 14 residues. Germline lookup yields CDR1 SQVTM and CDR2 ANQGSEA. V lost 6 bases and J lost 2; bases outside the gene matches: 4. Researchers prepared the TCRbeta library using unique molecular identifiers, the study reports. In TCRdb, the PCR reads were re-called with MiXCR into one record per CDR3 protein. The table lists 610,000 or so distinct CDR3 sequences, 25% to 30% of them singletons, with approximately 33% in the top ten.

This sequence was found in a boy under three years old with Wiskott-Aldrich syndrome, due to receive a stem cell transplant. The sample was PBMCs, taken before TCRalphabeta/CD19-depleted stem cell transplant. The chain carries TRBV29-1 and TRBJ2-7; 13 bases are a match to TRBD2. CDR3 sequence (DNA): TGCAGCGTCACACTAGCGGGAGGGCCCTACGAGCAGTACTTC. Protein: CSVTLAGGPYEQYF.